In this sample, the clone carrying this TCR beta chain turned up many times. The target antigen is unknown. The data originate from a study of T cell repertoires in cytomegalovirus infection. Looking at the study overall: It was recently identified HLA-C-restricted and well-studied HLA-B-restricted CMV epitopes that the study used. Public signatures in TCR beta pointed to CMV infection and matching HLA type. Study-wide points: HLA-C-restricted CMV clonotypes gave the most frequent clonotype in two of eight donors. Using cumulative public TCR beta family frequency, the authors identified those who carried CMV together with the relevant HLA.

TCRdb re-analysed the reads in MiXCR, keeping a single row per CDR3 protein. The sample carries roughly 920,000 distinct CDR3 sequences, roughly 30% recorded once. The V segment lost 1 base and the J segment 2 bases; nucleotides outside the gene matches: 6. Germline V lookup: CDR1 SGHTA, CDR2 FQGNSA. The CDR3 is 16 amino acids. The chain combines TRBV7-2 with TRBJ2-3, with TRBD2 matching 7 bases. The TCR was taken from a human donor in good health (CMV status not recorded). Some clones in this sample may be carry-over from other donors' samples. The sample in question was cultured CD8+ T cells from PBMCs, obtained from culture after CMV antigen stimulation. CDR3 sequence reads: CASSLVTGGSTDTQYF. CDR3 nucleotides: TGTGCCAGCAGCTTAGTTACGGGGGGATCCACAGATACGCAGTATTTT. The variable domain in full, with the rest retrieved from reference TRBV7-2 and TRBJ2-3, is GAGVSQSPSNKVTEKGKDVELRCDPISGHTALYWYRQSLGQGLEFLIYFQGNSAPDKSGLPSDRFSAERTGGSVSTLTIQRTQQEDSAVYLCASSLVTGGSTDTQYFGPGTRLTVL.